This T cell receptor (beta chain) derives from a study of T cell clusters in autoimmune cytopenias (dated by TCRdb to about 2019). A note on the overall study: Among healthy donor controls, the mean age was roughly 56 years, the median age was about 60 years, and 22 of 43 were female. The goal of the study was to find out whether patients with autoimmune cytopenia have a disease-specific immune repertoire signature that could be used as a blood-based biomarker. Autoimmune hepatitis repertoires were compared against more than 20 age- and sex-matched healthy donors. For primary cytopenia, approximately 23 age-matched healthy donors were used as controls, and for secondary cytopenia, some 13 age-matched CLL patients were used as controls. The median TRB sequencing depth was roughly 56,000 reads per sample, and the median number of distinct TRB clonotypes was roughly 2,000 per sample. Alongside healthy, CLL and autoimmune hepatitis controls, autoimmune cytopenia patients had their peripheral blood TRB and IGH repertoires sequenced at active disease and again during treatment follow-up. On the study overall, not on this receptor specifically: In the comparison of secondary cytopenia with CLL, no cluster-lack signature showed up, apparently because the dominant lymphoma-associated repertoire masked the signature. GLIPH suggested that primary autoimmune cytopenia patients lacked physiological T cell clusters: 45 to 60 clusters were exclusive to healthy donors versus 17 exclusive to patients. Compared with active autoimmune hepatitis patients, healthy donors had almost three times as many exclusive TRB clusters, a finding consistent with an autoimmunity-wide signature. The T cell clusters were defined only in silico, and the functional role of the clusters still needed to be validated experimentally. Shifts in the TRB repertoire, including less even repertoires in secondary cytopenia and CLL, were mostly a reflection of lymphoma bias and not of autoimmunity.

Each sample's TRB amplification started from around 260 ng of peripheral blood genomic DNA, which corresponds to approximately 36,000 genome equivalents. About this clonotype: Its antigen is not yet known.

TRB rearrangements were amplified by multiplex PCR following a touch-down protocol, with the TRB-A and TRB-B primer pools mixed in one tube. Two consecutive PCR reactions with Phusion HS II polymerase added Illumina adapters and sample indices to the amplicons. The amplicons were gel-purified using the NucleoSpin Gel and PCR Clean-up kit, after which quantification was performed by Qubit and quality was checked on an Agilent 2100 Bioanalyzer. Sequencing of the libraries was done on an Illumina MiSeq with paired-end, single-indexed, 600-cycle runs. Per the source publication's procedure: Alignment and assembly of TRB reads were performed with MiXCR version 2.1.12 and the default MiXCR reference library. A clone was defined by each unique CDR3 nucleotide sequence, and analysis was restricted to productive sequences with at least two reads. Alpha-parameterized diversity profiles (alpha 0 to 5), including the Shannon (alpha 1) and Simpson (alpha 2) indices, were computed with an R script to assess repertoire diversity. The tcR package was used to compute combinatorial TRB VJ usage, which was then compared between cohorts by principal component analysis with ade4. TCRbeta CDR3s were clustered with GLIPH on cohort pairs matched by age and read depth, and cluster frequencies were compared by Wilcoxon test. Based on TCRdb reprocessing of the reads, there is one entry per CDR3 protein sequence, and DNA is missing. Here the V and J calls rest on TCRdb's processing, not on the authors' analysis. The table for this sample shows 11,000 or so distinct CDR3 sequences. The top ten clones comprise 23% of the sample.

Based on the germline V gene, the CDR1 and CDR2 sequences are MNHEY and SVGAGI. Spanning cysteine to phenylalanine, the CDR3 consists of 15 amino acids. No DNA accompanies this entry. These records were also assigned to another study, of T cell repertoires in aging, cancer and after chemotherapy. Looking at the second paper: The donors fell into six age groups ranging from 30 or younger to 70 or older, and each group had at least three individuals. Healthy donor control TCR repertoires were recorded over several months to years and showed clear clonal overlap across re-sampling. Roughly 9.6 million TCR reads were contained in the full dataset. Compared with age-matched healthy donors, untreated patients with hematological or solid cancers had significantly lower TCR diversity and higher clonality in blood. Declining TCR diversity with age in healthy donors was mainly explained by loss of richness; in cancer patients, loss of evenness also contributed. Median generation probability increased over the chemotherapy interval in both cancer cohorts, suggesting repertoire reconstitution through rebound thymic output. The authors noted that the repertoire data do not allow conclusions about immunological memory after chemotherapy. To examine immunoaging and T cell reconstitution after chemotherapy, the study profiled TCR beta repertoires in peripheral blood from healthy donors and cancer patients. A cohort of 220 or so cancer patients (approximately 92 with hematological and around 130 with solid cancers) was assembled, and approximately 99 healthy donors were included as a reference group. Processing of the TRB sequences was carried out with MiXCR versions 2.12 and 3.0.5. Shannon diversity, evenness, clonality (one minus evenness), and alpha-parameterized diversity profiles from alpha 0 to 5 were included as repertoire metrics. The IGoR algorithm was used to calculate generation probabilities for clones in the paired samples taken before and after chemotherapy.

The clonotype was recovered from a human donor in good health. The V and J segments used are TRBV6-5 and TRBJ2-7; TCRdb's D call of TRBD1 is untestable without DNA. The sequenced material came from peripheral blood. The CDR3 has the sequence CASSPGTMSSYEQYF.